The clone carrying this T cell receptor (beta chain) appeared a few times. Its matching antigen is unknown. These data belong to a study of T cell responses to AZD1222 COVID-19 vaccine. Across the whole study: It was second doses at about 4 or about 12 weeks that were pooled.

The germline V and J ends were trimmed by 5 bases and 9 bases, with 11 bases remaining between them. The germline V gene has CDR1 SEHNR and CDR2 FQNEAQ (reference sequence). This CDR3 region has 12 residues. Some clones are missing from TCRdb's copy, which holds only in-frame ones; the method was immunoSEQ multiplex PCR. Of 120,000 or so clones in the sample, roughly 90% were seen once. General study points: Spike-specific TCR breadth and depth rose after two AZD1222 doses. A reported finding is that nearly half of spike-specific TCRs target unmutated variant regions.

This specimen consisted of peripheral blood, obtained on day 0 of AZD1222 vaccination. This sequence originates from an adult in good health. V gene TRBV7-9 combines with J gene TRBJ2-4; a weak D match, TRBD1 (5 bases). The chain's CDR3 is CASSQGVGIQYF. DNA for the CDR3: TGTGCCAGCAGCCAAGGGGTGGGCATTCAGTACTTC.